This is a list of T cell receptor beta chains from one sample in a study of spatial heterogeneity in lung cancer. TCRdb analysed the 5' RACE reads with MiXCR anew, one entry per CDR3 protein. The data show some 2,100 distinct CDR3 sequences, about 9.8% seen once. The specimen was lung tumor tissue, collected at surgery. The receptors originated from a female donor with early-stage non-small cell lung cancer. The CDR3 runs from the conserved cysteine through the conserved F or W. A D gene is named only where the DNA matches it firmly. Not every row has a clone size; where given, it reads once, few, many or a size class.

d_gene,v_gene,j_gene,abundance,CDR3aa,CDR3nt
NA,TRBV10-3,TRBJ2-3,few,CAISDGSTDTQYF,TGTGCCATCAGTGACGGGTCCACAGATACGCAGTATTTT
NA,TRBV28,TRBJ1-4,medium-sized,CASSPPARREKLFF,TGTGCCAGCAGCCCCCCGGCCCGGAGGGAAAAACTGTTTTTT
NA,TRBV12-3/TRBV12-4,TRBJ1-5,medium-sized,CASSLGYNQPQHF,TGTGCCAGCAGTTTAGGGTACAATCAGCCCCAGCATTTT
NA,TRBV30,TRBJ2-7,medium-sized,CAWSVRDEQYF,TGTGCCTGGAGTGTCAGGGACGAGCAGTACTTC
NA,TRBV12-3/TRBV12-4,TRBJ1-5,medium-sized,CASRDRASNQPQHF,TGTGCCAGCAGGGATCGGGCCAGCAATCAGCCCCAGCATTTT
NA,TRBV5-1,TRBJ1-4,medium-sized,CASSLEGDAANEKLFF,TGCGCCAGCAGCTTGGAGGGAGATGCAGCTAATGAAAAACTGTTTTTT
NA,TRBV18,TRBJ2-7,medium-sized,CASSPSSYEQYF,TGTGCCAGCTCACCGAGCTCCTACGAGCAGTACTTC
TRBD2,TRBV7-9,TRBJ2-1,medium-sized,CASSSLGTSGEYNEQFF,TGTGCCAGCAGCTCCCTGGGCACTAGCGGAGAATACAATGAGCAGTTCTTC
TRBD1,TRBV20-1,TRBJ1-4,few,CSVRDSVEKLFF,TGCAGTGTCCGGGACAGTGTGGAAAAACTGTTTTTT
NA,TRBV12-3/TRBV12-4,TRBJ1-5,NA,CASTHSGRNNQPQHF,TGTGCCAGCACCCATTCGGGCAGGAACAATCAGCCCCAGCATTTT
NA,TRBV7-3,TRBJ2-3,medium-sized,CASSLSGSADTQYF,TGTGCCAGCAGCTTATCAGGGAGCGCAGATACGCAGTATTTT
NA,TRBV20-1,TRBJ2-7,NA,CSATASSLYEQYF,TGCAGTGCTACAGCCAGTTCCCTCTACGAGCAGTACTTC
TRBD2,TRBV18,TRBJ2-1,medium-sized,CASSPLVAGGRNEQFF,TGTGCCAGCTCACCTCTCGTAGCGGGGGGCAGGAATGAGCAGTTCTTC
TRBD2,TRBV18,TRBJ2-1,NA,CASSPTSGALNEQFF,TGTGCCAGCTCTCCGACTAGCGGGGCCTTGAATGAGCAGTTCTTC
NA,TRBV30,TRBJ2-6,NA,CAWSVSGQALGANVLTF,TGTGCCTGGAGTGTATCGGGACAAGCGCTTGGGGCCAACGTCCTGACTTTC
TRBD2,TRBV18,TRBJ2-1,medium-sized,CASSPPTSGRAHEQFF,TGTGCCAGCTCACCCCCTACTAGCGGGAGGGCGCATGAGCAGTTCTTC
NA,TRBV7-2,TRBJ2-1,medium-sized,CASSPNRGSSYNEQFF,TGTGCCAGCAGCCCCAACCGTGGGAGCTCCTACAATGAGCAGTTCTTC
NA,TRBV11-2,TRBJ2-2,medium-sized,CASSLIRDGITGELFF,TGTGCCAGCAGCTTGATCCGGGACGGAATAACCGGGGAGCTGTTTTTT
NA,TRBV4-2,TRBJ1-1,medium-sized,CASSQGLGVSAEAFF,TGTGCCAGCAGCCAAGGGTTAGGGGTTAGCGCTGAAGCTTTCTTT
TRBD1,TRBV12-3/TRBV12-4,TRBJ1-5,NA,CASPGSRGKGDQPQHF,TGTGCCAGTCCTGGGTCCAGGGGGAAAGGAGATCAGCCCCAGCATTTT
NA,TRBV30,TRBJ1-1,medium-sized,CAWSVHPRGEAFF,TGTGCCTGGAGTGTACATCCAAGGGGGGAAGCTTTCTTT
TRBD1,TRBV27,TRBJ1-5,NA,CASSLGQGWEPQHF,TGTGCCAGCAGTTTGGGACAGGGATGGGAACCCCAGCATTTT
NA,TRBV7-2,TRBJ2-2,medium-sized,CASSLAAKITGELFF,TGTGCCAGCAGCTTAGCGGCAAAGATCACCGGGGAGCTGTTTTTT
NA,TRBV7-2,TRBJ2-2,medium-sized,CASWAGGFTGELFF,TGTGCCAGCTGGGCAGGGGGGTTCACCGGGGAGCTGTTTTTT
NA,TRBV6-2/TRBV6-3,TRBJ1-1,medium-sized,CASSLRDLRAFF,TGTGCCAGCAGCCTCAGGGACTTGCGAGCTTTCTTT
NA,TRBV5-1,TRBJ2-4,medium-sized,CASSLETPAQNIQYF,TGCGCCAGCAGCTTAGAGACTCCAGCACAAAACATTCAGTACTTC
NA,TRBV18,TRBJ1-1,medium-sized,CASSPSTNTEAFF,TGTGCCAGCTCACCGAGTACGAACACTGAAGCTTTCTTT
NA,TRBV7-6,TRBJ2-2,medium-sized,CASSSQTGELFF,TGTGCCAGCAGCTCCCAAACCGGGGAGCTGTTTTTT
NA,TRBV5-6,TRBJ2-7,medium-sized,CASSLLRSRAAYEQYF,TGTGCCAGCAGCTTACTCAGGTCCAGGGCGGCCTACGAGCAGTACTTC
NA,TRBV20-1,TRBJ2-7,medium-sized,CSASPNRAYEQYF,TGCAGTGCTAGCCCTAACAGGGCCTACGAGCAGTACTTC
TRBD1,TRBV10-3,TRBJ1-1,medium-sized,CAISDRGMNTEAFF,TGTGCCATCAGTGACAGGGGGATGAACACTGAAGCTTTCTTT
TRBD2,TRBV20-1,TRBJ2-1,medium-sized,CSARVPSGGGYEQFF,TGCAGTGCTAGAGTTCCCAGCGGGGGGGGATATGAGCAGTTCTTC
NA,TRBV7-9,TRBJ2-7,medium-sized,CASSLFVYEQYF,TGTGCCAGCAGCTTATTTGTCTACGAGCAGTACTTC
NA,TRBV7-9,TRBJ2-3,large,CASSLTGYVEYF,TGTGCCAGCAGCTTAACAGGGTATGTGGAGTATTTT
NA,TRBV2,TRBJ1-2,medium-sized,CASSDVLGSFGYTF,TGTGCCAGCAGTGATGTTCTGGGAAGCTTTGGCTACACCTTC
NA,TRBV7-9,TRBJ1-2,medium-sized,CASSFKGQHLQTDYGYTF,TGTGCCAGCAGCTTTAAGGGGCAGCACCTCCAGACGGACTATGGCTACACCTTC
TRBD1,TRBV14,TRBJ2-7,medium-sized,CASSHGQGAYEQYF,TGTGCCAGCAGCCACGGACAGGGGGCCTACGAGCAGTACTTC
NA,TRBV5-1,TRBJ2-2,medium-sized,CASSLGRRNTGELFF,TGCGCCAGCAGCTTGGGCAGGAGGAACACCGGGGAGCTGTTTTTT
TRBD2,TRBV7-2,TRBJ2-7,medium-sized,CASSLGFSGKYEQYF,TGTGCCAGCAGCTTAGGTTTTAGCGGGAAATACGAGCAGTACTTC
TRBD2,TRBV7-2,TRBJ2-2,medium-sized,CASSPFPGGRTGELFF,TGTGCCAGCAGCCCTTTTCCGGGGGGGCGAACCGGGGAGCTGTTTTTT
TRBD1,TRBV3-1,TRBJ1-4,medium-sized,CASSQERGRREKLFF,TGTGCCAGCAGCCAAGAGAGGGGGCGCCGGGAAAAACTGTTTTTT
NA,TRBV18,TRBJ2-7,medium-sized,CASSPGGSEQYF,TGTGCCAGCTCACCCGGGGGTAGCGAGCAGTACTTC
TRBD1,TRBV7-9,TRBJ1-4,medium-sized,CASCRLGTGTSEKLFF,TGTGCCAGCTGTCGCCTCGGGACAGGGACGTCTGAAAAACTGTTTTTT
NA,TRBV14,TRBJ2-5,large,CASSPAGWETQYF,TGTGCCAGCAGTCCGGCCGGGTGGGAGACCCAGTACTTC
NA,TRBV7-2,TRBJ1-2,NA,CASSSAAGYKDYGYTF,TGTGCCAGCAGCTCGGCCGCAGGGTATAAGGACTATGGCTACACCTTC
NA,TRBV9,TRBJ2-6,medium-sized,CASSVRGSSGANVLTF,TGTGCCAGCAGCGTAAGAGGGAGCTCTGGGGCCAACGTCCTGACTTTC
NA,TRBV12-5,TRBJ2-3,NA,CASGPDVGSLRPDTQYF,TGTGCTAGTGGTCCGGACGTTGGTTCCCTCCGCCCAGATACGCAGTATTTT